This TCR beta chain was recorded in a study of T cell responses to AZD1222 COVID-19 vaccine. Findings and limits, study-wide: The CD4 TCRs associated with vaccination extended across spike and predominated at 160-218 and 743-854. White British ancestry dominated among donors, who included more females, and clonal diversity was possibly underestimated. The peak T cell response came first, and repertoires were sampled only after it.

Germline V gene sequence: CDR1 LGHNA, CDR2 YNFKEQ. The V end was cut by 1 base, the J end by 4 bases, with 13 bases between. The CDR3 is 15 residues long. Profiling relied on immunoSEQ multiplex PCR, and the TCRdb table lists in-frame clones only, not all of them. The table records 110,000 to 150,000 clones, 85% to 95% of them present only once. Comment on this clone: Antigen unknown. This sample also contains other DNA sequences that code for the same CDR3.

This sequence was found in an adult who had recovered from COVID-19. The specimen comprised peripheral blood, sampled after recovery from COVID-19. The V gene is TRBV4-2, the J gene TRBJ1-1; D perhaps matches TRBD1 (5 bases). The CDR3, as DNA: TGTGCCAGCAGCCAAGTACGGACGGGGGGCACTGAAGCTTTCTTT. It is translated as CASSQVRTGGTEAFF.